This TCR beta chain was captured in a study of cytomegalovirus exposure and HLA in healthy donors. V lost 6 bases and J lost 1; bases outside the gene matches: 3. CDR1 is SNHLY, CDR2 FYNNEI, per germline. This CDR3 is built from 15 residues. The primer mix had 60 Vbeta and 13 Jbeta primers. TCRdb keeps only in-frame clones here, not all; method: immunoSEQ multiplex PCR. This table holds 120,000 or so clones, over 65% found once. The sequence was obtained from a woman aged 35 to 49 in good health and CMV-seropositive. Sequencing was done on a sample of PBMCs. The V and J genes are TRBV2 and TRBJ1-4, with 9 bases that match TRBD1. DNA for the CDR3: TGTGCCAGCAGACAGGGGGCGATAACTAATGAAAAACTGTTTTTT. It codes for CASRQGAITNEKLFF.